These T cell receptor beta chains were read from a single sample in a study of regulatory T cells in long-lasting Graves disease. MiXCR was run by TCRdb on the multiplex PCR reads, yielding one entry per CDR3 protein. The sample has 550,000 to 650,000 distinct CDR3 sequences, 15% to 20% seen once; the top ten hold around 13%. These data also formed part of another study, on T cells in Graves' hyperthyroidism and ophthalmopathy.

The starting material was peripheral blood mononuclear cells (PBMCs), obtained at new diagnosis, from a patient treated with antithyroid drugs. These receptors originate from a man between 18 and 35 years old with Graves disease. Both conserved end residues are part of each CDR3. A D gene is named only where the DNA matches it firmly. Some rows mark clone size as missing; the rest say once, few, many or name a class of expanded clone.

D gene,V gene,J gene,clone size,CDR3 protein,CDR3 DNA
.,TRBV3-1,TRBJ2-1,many,CASSQDRGPSRDEQFF,TGTGCCAGCAGCCAAGATCGGGGACCTTCGCGAGATGAGCAGTTCTTC
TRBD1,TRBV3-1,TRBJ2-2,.,CASSQQGAGELFF,TGTGCCAGCAGCCAACAGGGGGCCGGGGAGCTGTTTTTT
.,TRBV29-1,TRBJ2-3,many,CGASEGRGDTQYF,TGCGGAGCCTCAGAAGGAAGGGGAGATACGCAGTATTTT
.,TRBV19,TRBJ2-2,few,CASSLWAGGELFF,TGTGCCAGTAGCTTGTGGGCCGGCGGGGAGCTGTTTTTT
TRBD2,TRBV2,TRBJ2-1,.,CASRGLAGPHEQFF,TGTGCCAGCAGGGGACTAGCGGGACCGCATGAGCAGTTCTTC
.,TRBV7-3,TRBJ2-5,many,CASSLTTGIGETQYF,TGTGCCAGCAGCTTGACAACAGGGATCGGAGAGACCCAGTACTTC
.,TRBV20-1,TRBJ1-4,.,CSASWEVREKLFF,TGCAGTGCTAGTTGGGAGGTTCGTGAAAAACTGTTTTTT
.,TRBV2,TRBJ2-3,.,CASSDGSGHSTDTQYF,TGTGCCAGCAGTGATGGCAGCGGTCATAGCACAGATACGCAGTATTTT
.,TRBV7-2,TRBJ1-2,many,CASSPRDSYTF,TGTGCCAGCAGCCCCCGGGACAGCTACACCTTC
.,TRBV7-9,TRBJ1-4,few,CASTPVTEKLFF,TGTGCCAGCACCCCCGTGACGGAAAAACTGTTTTTT
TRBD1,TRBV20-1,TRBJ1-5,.,CSASPSPPGQGSNQPQHF,TGCAGTGCTAGCCCCTCCCCACCGGGACAGGGGAGCAATCAGCCCCAGCATTTT
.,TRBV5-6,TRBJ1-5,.,CASSLGPDSNQPQHF,TGTGCCAGCAGCTTGGGGCCAGACAGCAATCAGCCCCAGCATTTT
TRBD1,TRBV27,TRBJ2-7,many,CASSQQGSFYEQYF,TGTGCCAGCAGTCAACAGGGGAGCTTCTACGAGCAGTACTTC
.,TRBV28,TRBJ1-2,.,CASSPIWGGASYGYTF,TGTGCCAGCAGCCCAATCTGGGGGGGCGCGAGCTATGGCTACACCTTC
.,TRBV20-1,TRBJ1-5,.,CSAPGGNSNQPQHF,TGCAGTGCCCCGGGAGGGAACAGCAATCAGCCCCAGCATTTT
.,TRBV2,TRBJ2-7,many,CASSQLADYEQYF,TGTGCCAGCAGTCAACTAGCCGACTACGAGCAGTACTTC
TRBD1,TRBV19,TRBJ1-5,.,CASSIDPLTGRGNQPQHF,TGTGCCAGTAGTATAGATCCCTTGACAGGGAGGGGGAATCAGCCCCAGCATTTT
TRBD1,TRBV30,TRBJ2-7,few,CAWSWDRGPEQYF,TGTGCCTGGAGTTGGGACAGGGGGCCCGAGCAGTACTTC
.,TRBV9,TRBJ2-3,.,CASSVGPLNTDTQYF,TGTGCCAGCAGCGTAGGTCCCCTGAACACAGATACGCAGTATTTT
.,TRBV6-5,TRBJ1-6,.,CASCFPNSPLHF,TGTGCCAGCTGTTTTCCCAATTCACCCCTCCACTTT
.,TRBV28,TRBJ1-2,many,CASTPDPPRGYTF,TGTGCCAGCACCCCGGACCCACCGCGAGGCTACACCTTC
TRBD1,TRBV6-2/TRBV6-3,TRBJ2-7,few,CASSSLGQGIYEQYF,TGTGCCAGCAGTTCCCTGGGACAGGGGATCTACGAGCAGTACTTC
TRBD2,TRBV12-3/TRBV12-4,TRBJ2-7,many,CASSPPFGAGAGLNEQYF,TGTGCCAGCAGTCCCCCATTCGGAGCGGGAGCGGGTTTGAACGAGCAGTACTTC
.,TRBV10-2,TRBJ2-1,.,CASSTPGGGEQFF,TGCGCCAGCAGCACACCCGGGGGCGGTGAGCAGTTCTTC
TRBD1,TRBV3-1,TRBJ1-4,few,CASSRQGPSLKLFF,TGTGCCAGCAGCCGACAGGGCCCCTCTTTAAAACTGTTTTTT
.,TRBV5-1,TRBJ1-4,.,CASSLVRGFRNEKLFF,TGCGCCAGCAGCTTGGTCCGAGGCTTCCGCAATGAAAAACTGTTTTTT
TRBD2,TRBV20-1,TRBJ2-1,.,CSARAGSGTSAYNEQFF,TGCAGTGCTAGAGCGGGATCCGGGACTAGCGCTTACAATGAGCAGTTCTTC
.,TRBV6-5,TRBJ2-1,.,CASSYFAGGAGTIRDNEQFF,TGTGCCAGCAGTTACTTCGCGGGTGGAGCAGGTACAATCCGGGACAATGAGCAGTTCTTC
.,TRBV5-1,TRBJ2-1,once,CASSLRGGTGSYNEQFF,TGCGCCAGCAGCCTACGGGGGGGGACAGGGTCCTACAATGAGCAGTTCTTC
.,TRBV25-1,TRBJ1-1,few,CASSEFGWPEAFF,TGTGCCAGCAGTGAATTTGGGTGGCCTGAAGCTTTCTTT
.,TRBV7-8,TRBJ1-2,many,CASSPPGRGYGYTF,TGTGCCAGCAGCCCTCCCGGGAGGGGCTATGGCTACACCTTC
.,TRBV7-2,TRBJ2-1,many,CASSLFRVEQFF,TGTGCCAGCAGCTTATTCAGGGTTGAGCAGTTCTTC
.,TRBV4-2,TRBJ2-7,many,CASSQDLGLGYEQYF,TGTGCCAGCAGCCAAGACCTGGGATTAGGGTACGAGCAGTACTTC
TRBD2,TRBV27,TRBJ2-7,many,CASRSFMQSGILLEQYF,TGTGCCAGCAGATCTTTTATGCAGAGCGGGATACTCCTCGAGCAGTACTTC
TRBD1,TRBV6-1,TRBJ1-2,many,CASSEKGQGIYGYTF,TGTGCCAGCAGTGAAAAGGGACAGGGCATCTATGGCTACACCTTC
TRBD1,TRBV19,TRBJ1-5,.,CASSDRGWINQPQHF,TGTGCCAGTAGTGACAGGGGGTGGATCAATCAGCCCCAGCATTTT